The rows below give T cell receptor beta chains drawn from one sample of a study of CD8 T cells in ankylosing spondylitis. TCRdb reanalysed the 5' RACE reads using MiXCR and keeps one entry per CDR3 protein. Of 750,000 to 850,000 distinct CDR3 sequences in the sample, 10% to 15% were seen once. The sample comprised blood, either unsorted or a sorted T cell fraction (not recorded which). Receptors were obtained from a male donor with ankylosing spondylitis. The conserved cysteine and the conserved F or W are not part of the CDR3 here.

TRBV4-2,TRBJ2-1,ASSQDLGLYNEQF
TRBV20-1,TRBJ1-6,SARTLSRESPLH
TRBV7-2,TRBJ2-7,ASSSGDRGYYEQY
TRBV5-6,TRBJ1-3,ASSLTGRGNTIY
TRBV5-1,TRBJ2-1,ASSTGPGEQF
TRBV12-3/TRBV12-4,TRBJ1-1,ASSLQGATTEAF
TRBV30,TRBJ1-6,AWSVRLGSPLH
TRBV29-1,TRBJ2-7,SAGTLLEQY
TRBV27,TRBJ1-2,ASSLYSYYGYT
TRBV20-1,TRBJ2-5,SPTGNEETQY
TRBV20-1,TRBJ2-1,SARDMVGYNEQF
TRBV7-2,TRBJ2-7,ASSLGTSGGSFEQY
TRBV7-9,TRBJ1-5,ASSPGSDQPQH
TRBV20-1,TRBJ2-3,SARDPWADTQY
TRBV25-1,TRBJ2-3,ASSDISTDTQY
TRBV28,TRBJ2-7,ASATGSSYEQY
TRBV4-3,TRBJ1-1,ASSQGTVGTEAF
TRBV12-3/TRBV12-4,TRBJ2-1,ASSATSGYYNEQF
TRBV4-2,TRBJ1-1,ASSRRTVTLNTEAF
TRBV18,TRBJ2-2,ASSPMNTGELF
TRBV4-1,TRBJ2-3,ASSRFRRLGTDTQY
TRBV18,TRBJ2-5,ASSPPSGGPRETQY
TRBV18,TRBJ1-1,ASSPPGGSTEAF
TRBV12-3/TRBV12-4,TRBJ1-1,ASSSTGVKTEAF
TRBV20-1,TRBJ2-2,SARRGHTGELF
TRBV20-1,TRBJ2-4,SASRNNPIWY
TRBV29-1,TRBJ2-7,SVGSGNYEQY
TRBV20-1,TRBJ2-5,SATVVQETQY
TRBV6-2/TRBV6-3,TRBJ2-7,ASRLDRRYEQY
TRBV20-1,TRBJ2-7,SLDGFYEQY